This T cell receptor (beta chain) appears in the sequencing data of a study of blood T cell repertoires in COVID-19. Turning to the study itself: The United States, Italy and Spain were the sources of the acute and convalescent COVID-19 samples. Nucleic acid was either cDNA or gDNA, and it came from T cells, B-cell-depleted T cells, or PBMCs.

Per the original data handling: By means of reference gene primer amplification, nucleated cell counts were estimated. The protocol was immunoSEQ multiplex PCR, while the TCRdb copy is restricted to in-frame clones and leaves out a portion. V and J calls and clone size are those listed in that table; D and trimming were worked out from the DNA. The sample holds fewer than 250,000 clones; about 85% are singletons and the top ten take over 0.95%. The sample comprised peripheral blood. The clonotype originates from a middle-aged man with acute or convalescent COVID-19.

CDR3 DNA sequence: TGCAGCGCCCACTTTAGTGGCGAGCAGTACTTC. Translated: CSAHFSGEQYF. The chain carries TRBV29-1 and TRBJ2-7; no clear D gene. CDR3 length: 11 amino acids. Trimming left V 7 bases short and J 6 bases short, with 13 bases between. CDR1 and CDR2 (germline): SQVTM, ANQGSEA.